The source of this TCR beta chain is a study of blood T cell repertoires in COVID-19. In the study overall: From the United States, Italy and Spain came samples of acute and convalescent COVID-19. Sources were T cells, B-cell-depleted T cells, or PBMCs; the material itself was cDNA or gDNA.

The CDR3 covers 15 residues. Germline loops: CDR1 SGHTA, CDR2 FQGNSA. V lost 4 bases to trimming and J lost 4 bases, with 14 bases between them. Assay: immunoSEQ multiplex PCR; the TCRdb copy retains only in-frame clones and omits some. This table has around 28,000 clones, about 85% appearing once. This TCR was recovered from a human donor in a cohort sampled during active COVID-19. Sequences were obtained from peripheral blood. This chain joins TRBV7-2 and TRBJ2-4; D might be TRBD2 (6 bases). CDR3 amino acids: CASSSHGGSKNIQYF. The CDR3 nucleotides are TGTGCCAGCAGCTCCCACGGGGGTTCTAAAAACATTCAGTACTTC.